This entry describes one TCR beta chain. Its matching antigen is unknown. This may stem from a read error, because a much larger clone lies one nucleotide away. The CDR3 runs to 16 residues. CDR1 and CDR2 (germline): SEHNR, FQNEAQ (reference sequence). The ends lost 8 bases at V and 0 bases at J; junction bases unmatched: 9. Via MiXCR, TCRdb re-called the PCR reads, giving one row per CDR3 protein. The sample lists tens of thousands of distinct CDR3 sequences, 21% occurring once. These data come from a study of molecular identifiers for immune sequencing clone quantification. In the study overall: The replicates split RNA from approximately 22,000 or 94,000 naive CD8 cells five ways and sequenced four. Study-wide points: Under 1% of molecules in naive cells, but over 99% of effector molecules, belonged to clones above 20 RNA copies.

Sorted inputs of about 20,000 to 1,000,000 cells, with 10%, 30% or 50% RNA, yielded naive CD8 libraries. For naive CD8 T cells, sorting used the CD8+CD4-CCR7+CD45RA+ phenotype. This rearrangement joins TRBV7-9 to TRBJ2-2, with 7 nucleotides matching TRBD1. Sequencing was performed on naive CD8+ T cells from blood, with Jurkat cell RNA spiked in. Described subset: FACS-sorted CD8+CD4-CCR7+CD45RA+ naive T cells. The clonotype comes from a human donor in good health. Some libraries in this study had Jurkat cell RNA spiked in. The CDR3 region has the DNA TGTGCCAGCGGCCTAACTGGGACAGCGAACACCGGGGAGCTGTTTTTT. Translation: CASGLTGTANTGELFF.